A selection of T cell receptor beta chains follows, all from one sample in a study of CD8 T cells in Susac syndrome. From the immunoSEQ multiplex PCR reads, TCRdb called clonotypes with MiXCR, one entry per CDR3 protein. The data contain 330,000 or so distinct CDR3 sequences, around 91% of them singletons. The specimen sequenced was CD8+ T cells from PBMCs. All receptors derive from a human donor with multiple sclerosis. Both conserved end residues are part of each CDR3. Each record gives: D gene, clone size, J gene, V gene, CDR3 protein, CDR3 DNA. The D gene is left open where the match is weak. Some rows mark clone size as missing; the rest say once, few, many or name a class of expanded clone.

. . TRBJ1-4 TRBV28 CASSLFRGGKLFF TGTGCCAGCAGTTTATTTCGGGGGGGGAAACTGTTTTTT
. . TRBJ2-7 TRBV20-1 CSASAPEYEQYF TGCAGTGCTAGCGCCCCCGAGTACGAGCAGTACTTC
TRBD2 . TRBJ2-7 TRBV7-2 CASSFGLAGSSYEQYF TGTGCCAGCAGCTTTGGCCTAGCGGGGTCCTCCTACGAGCAGTACTTC
TRBD2 . TRBJ2-1 TRBV28 CASSPPRGGRAGYNEQFF TGTGCCAGCAGTCCCCCACGTGGCGGGAGGGCGGGCTACAATGAGCAGTTCTTC
. . TRBJ2-2 TRBV6-4 CASSRGTDHTGELFF TGTGCCAGCAGTCGGGGGACAGACCACACCGGGGAGCTGTTTTTT
TRBD2 once TRBJ2-1 TRBV20-1 CSASSGVSSYNEQFF TGCAGTGCTAGTAGCGGGGTAAGCTCCTACAATGAGCAGTTCTTC
. . TRBJ2-3 TRBV5-5 CASSPSTGGVTDTQYF TGTGCCAGCAGCCCTAGTACCGGCGGAGTCACAGATACGCAGTATTTT
. . TRBJ1-6 TRBV28 CASSFGTSDSPLHF TGTGCCAGCAGTTTCGGGACAAGCGATTCACCCCTCCACTTT
. . TRBJ1-1 TRBV6-5 CASSYRPRTEAFF TGTGCCAGCAGTTATCGTCCTCGGACTGAAGCTTTCTTT
. once TRBJ1-2 TRBV9 CASSPGQGHYGYTF TGTGCCAGCAGCCCTGGGCAGGGGCACTATGGCTACACCTTC
TRBD1 once TRBJ1-3 TRBV7-8 CASSIRDRVQSSGNTIYF TGTGCCAGCAGCATCCGGGACAGGGTTCAGAGCTCTGGAAACACCATATATTTT
. . TRBJ2-5 TRBV10-3 CAIGLQETQYF TGTGCCATCGGGTTACAAGAGACCCAGTACTTC